The rows below give T cell receptor beta chains drawn from one sample of a study of OX40 agonist ivuxolimab in advanced cancers. This table comes from immunoSEQ multiplex PCR, and its TCRdb copy is limited to in-frame clones, with some not included. The data hold some 40,000 clones, with 65% to 90% observed a single time. Sequencing used CD4+ or CD8+ T cells sorted from blood, obtained in a trial of the OX40 agonist ivuxolimab. All receptors come from an adult with an advanced solid tumor such as melanoma, head and neck, liver or kidney cancer. CDR3s include the opening cysteine and the closing phenylalanine or tryptophan. Fields, in order: V gene, CDR3 protein.

TRBV6-5 CASSNVPWDTEAFF
TRBV5-1 CASSLEQQGVDEQYF
TRBV7-9 CASSLMGGQPYNEQFF
TRBV5-4 CASSPPQDTGEQYF
TRBV11-2 CASSLSGSGAQETQYF
TRBV15 CATTGQGNYNEQFF
TRBV2 CASSGRESDSNQPQHF
TRBV28 CASSYGTGGPYGYTF
TRBV6-1 CASRDAIEQYF
TRBV6-1 CASSELRGNNQPQHF
TRBV19 CASSKGGPLEQYF
TRBV7-9 CASRAGTGTYEQYF
TRBV7-8 CASGLREPQHF
TRBV28 CKRSLETQYF
TRBV11-2 CASVGLAGYSYEQYF
TRBV27 CASSGSATYEQYF
TRBV9 CASSGTGNEQYF
TRBV28 CASSFPRLGQETQYF
TRBV2 CATQGRTGELFF
TRBV7-9 CASSDGLDYEQYF
TRBV27 CASSGGLGYEQYF
TRBV23-1 CASSQYLTGGIPGANVLTF
TRBV7-7 CASSRLAGGPDTQYF
TRBV4-2 CASSQDTSTDTQYF